This section outlines one T cell receptor (beta chain) sequence together with its context. Its specificity is not known. The sample is drawn from a study of OX40 agonist ivuxolimab in advanced cancers. After removal of 0 bases from V and 5 bases from J, the junction contained 3 bases not matched to a gene. The CDR3 is 14 residues long. Germline lookup yields CDR1 SGHRS and CDR2 YFSETQ. Method: immunoSEQ multiplex PCR; TCRdb's copy keeps in-frame clones and lacks some. Found here are just under 95,000 clones, around 86% of them singletons; the top ten hold over 0.3%. Study-level findings and limits: With doses of 0.1-3.0 mg/kg, partial responders showed among the lowest clonal expansion.

The sequencing used CD4+ or CD8+ T cells sorted from blood, collected in a trial of the OX40 agonist ivuxolimab. The origin of this receptor is an adult with an advanced solid tumor such as melanoma, head and neck, liver or kidney cancer. This rearrangement joins TRBV5-1 to TRBJ2-7; TRBD1 matches at 9 bases. The CDR3 is CASSLAGTGNEQYF. Here the CDR3 DNA reads TGCGCCAGCAGCTTGGCCGGGACAGGGAACGAGCAGTACTTC.